This T cell receptor (beta chain) was profiled in a study of blood T cells in healthy people across ages. Primed by a sample-barcoded 5' primer and a J-beta primer mix, a second PCR proceeded for about 7 to 11 cycles. TCRdb itself ran the 5' RACE reads through MiXCR, one entry per CDR3 protein. Of about 1.4 million distinct CDR3 sequences in the sample, 45% to 70% are singletons; the top ten hold roughly 6.3%. Germline V CDR1 and CDR2: SQVTM, ANQGSEA. V gave up 6 bases and J gave up 4 bases, with 12 bases separating them. The CDR3 is 12 residues long. The receptor was isolated from a man between 18 and 29 years old in good health. V is TRBV29-1 and J is TRBJ1-1; D is ambiguous. Sequences were obtained from blood. The CDR3 is CSVTVGSTEAFF. CDR3 sequence (DNA): TGCAGCGTAACAGTGGGGAGCACTGAAGCTTTCTTT.